One and the same sample provided the 29 T cell receptor beta chains below, sequenced in a study of T-cell memory formation after mild COVID-19. TCRdb reprocessed the 5' RACE reads with MiXCR, giving one entry per CDR3 protein. The table includes 300,000 or so distinct CDR3 sequences, about 16% detected once. The sequencing sample was made of PBMCs or a T cell subset sorted from them (not recorded which). Receptor source: a man younger than 30 who had mild COVID-19 (a few samples of this study predate the infection). Cell type and time point are not known.

A few counts support this clonotype. This chain joins TRBV29-1 and TRBJ2-2; unclear D gene. The CDR3 covers 12 residues. Between the trimmed V and J ends, which lost 3 bases and 4 bases, there was a span of 6 bases. Looked up from germline, CDR1 is SQVTM and CDR2 is ANQGSEA. The CDR3 protein is CSVDLATGELFF. Written as DNA, the CDR3 is TGCAGCGTTGATTTGGCCACCGGGGAGCTGTTTTTT.

The CDR3 loop reads CASSFTWEQYF. The CDR3 DNA reads TGTGCCAGCAGCTTTACTTGGGAGCAGTACTTC. This chain uses TRBV7-2 with TRBJ2-7; the D is unclear. V lost 3 bases to trimming and J lost 7 bases, with 7 bases between them. The germline V gene encodes CDR1 SGHTA and CDR2 FQGNSA. The CDR3 is 11 amino acids. The whole variable domain, remainder taken from reference TRBV7-2 and TRBJ2-7, is GAGVSQSPSNKVTEKGKDVELRCDPISGHTALYWYRQSLGQGLEFLIYFQGNSAPDKSGLPSDRFSAERTGGSVSTLTIQRTQQEDSAVYLCASSFTWEQYFGPGTRLTVT.

The chain recombines TRBV7-2 with TRBJ2-5; TRBD2 aligns across 13 bases. The CDR3 is 15 amino acids. Looked up from germline, CDR1 is SGHTA and CDR2 is FQGNSA. Trimming at V came to 5 bases and at J to 7 bases, leaving 7 bases not matched to a gene. The CDR3 loop reads CASSPGTSGVGTQYF. The CDR3 DNA sequence: TGTGCCAGCAGCCCCGGGACTAGCGGGGTTGGGACCCAGTACTTC. The full variable domain, rest sourced from reference TRBV7-2 and TRBJ2-5, is GAGVSQSPSNKVTEKGKDVELRCDPISGHTALYWYRQSLGQGLEFLIYFQGNSAPDKSGLPSDRFSAERTGGSVSTLTIQRTQQEDSAVYLCASSPGTSGVGTQYFGPGTRLLVL.

The V and J genes are TRBV5-6 and TRBJ1-5, with D tentatively TRBD1 (6 bases). Trimming pared 2 bases from V and 11 bases from J, leaving 17 bases between. The germline CDR1 and CDR2 sequences are SGHDT and YYEEEE. The CDR3 extends over 14 amino acids. This CDR3 reads CASSLGGPEQTQHF. The CDR3 DNA reads TGTGCCAGCAGCTTAGGGGGACCAGAACAGACCCAGCATTTT. Full variable domain (missing parts from reference TRBV5-6 and TRBJ1-5): DAGVTQSPTHLIKTRGQQVTLRCSPKSGHDTVSWYQQALGQGPQFIFQYYEEEERQRGNFPDRFSGHQFPNYSSELNVNALLLGDSALYLCASSLGGPEQTQHFGDGTRLSIL.

This rearrangement joins TRBV21-1 to TRBJ1-1; the table gives TRBD1 as D, unverified against the DNA. TRBV21-1 is described as a pseudogene. This CDR3 contains 15 residues. The CDR3 loop reads CASSTPDRENTEAFF. In nucleotides, the CDR3 is TGTGCCAGCAGCACCCCGGACAGGGAAAACACTGAAGCTTTCTTT.

The chain has TRBV27 and TRBJ2-3; D is unclear. The CDR3 length is 13 residues. Germline V CDR1 and CDR2: MNHEY, SMNVEV (reference sequence). The germline V and J ends were trimmed by 11 bases and 2 bases, with 14 bases remaining between them. CDR3 residues: CAAAVVFTDTQYF. The DNA for the CDR3 is TGTGCCGCAGCAGTCGTCTTCACAGATACGCAGTATTTT.

In its sample, this clonotype was seen a few times. J is TRBJ1-1 and V is TRBV7-6; tentatively, D is TRBD1 (5 bases). Trimming shortened V by 5 bases and J by 1 base, and 14 bases separated the two germline ends. CDR1 SGHVS and CDR2 FNYEAQ come from the germline V gene. The CDR3 runs to 15 residues. The DNA of the CDR3 is TGTGCCAGCAGCGGAAGATGGGGGGGGAACACTGAAGCTTTCTTT. Its translation: CASSGRWGGNTEAFF.

The chain joins TRBV2 to TRBJ2-1, with 9 bases matching TRBD1. The CDR3 has 14 amino acids. Looked up from germline, CDR1 is SNHLY and CDR2 is FYNNEI. V was pared by 11 bases and J by 3 bases, with 8 bases of the junction left unmatched. CDR3 DNA sequence: TGTGCCTTAGAGGCGGGACAGGGCTACAATGAGCAGTTCTTC. It specifies CALEAGQGYNEQFF. Variable domain in full (rest from reference TRBV2 and TRBJ2-1): EPEVTQTPSHQVTQMGQEVILRCVPISNHLYFYWYRQILGQKVEFLVSFYNNEISEKSEIFDDQFSVERPDGSNFTLKIRSTKLEDSAMYFCALEAGQGYNEQFFGPGTRLTVL.

This chain links TRBV30 with TRBJ2-7; 10 bases match TRBD1. V shed 3 bases, J shed 1 base, and the junction held 6 bases outside the gene matches. Germline V gene lookup returns CDR1 GTSNPN and CDR2 SVGIG (reference sequence). The CDR3 totals 15 residues. The CDR3 loop is CAWRAPGQGSYEQYF. For the CDR3, the DNA is TGTGCCTGGAGGGCTCCGGGACAGGGGTCCTACGAGCAGTACTTC. Filled out from reference TRBV30 and TRBJ2-7, the complete variable domain reads SQTIHQWPATLVQPVGSPLSLECTVEGTSNPNLYWYRQAAGRGLQLLFYSVGIGQISSEVPQNLSASRPQDRQFILSSKKLLLSDSGFYLCAWRAPGQGSYEQYFGPGTRLTVT.

This clonotype occurred many times. This chain uses TRBV6-5 with TRBJ2-4; a possible D gene is TRBD2 (6 bases). Trimming took off 2 bases at V and 6 bases at J, with 20 bases between the two ends. The CDR3 has 17 residues. Germline V lookup: CDR1 MNHEY, CDR2 SVGAGI. The CDR3 region has the DNA TGTGCCAGCAGTTACCGTGCGGGGAGCAGCCGGGGAAACATTCAGTACTTC. Translating gives CASSYRAGSSRGNIQYF.

This clonotype showed up just a few times. V is TRBV7-9 and J is TRBJ1-1; 8 bases map to TRBD1. The germline V gene has CDR1 SEHNR and CDR2 FQNEAQ (reference sequence). The CDR3 has 14 residues. V was pared by 6 bases and J by 9 bases, with 12 bases of the junction left unmatched. The CDR3 nucleotides read TGTGCCAGCAGGGCGACAGGGGACGGGGAAAAAGCTTTCTTT. Its translation: CASRATGDGEKAFF.

The rearrangement joins TRBV29-1 to TRBJ2-2, with D possibly matching TRBD1 (6 bases). CDR1 is SQVTM, CDR2 ANQGSEA, per germline. The CDR3 is 15 residues long. Trimming left V 4 bases short and J 1 base short, with 13 bases between. As DNA, the CDR3 is TGCAGCGTTGGTACAGGGTTTCGGAACACCGGGGAGCTGTTTTTT. Its protein product is CSVGTGFRNTGELFF.

J is TRBJ1-3 and V is TRBV12-5; D remains unclear. The CDR3 runs to 16 residues. Per germline, CDR1 LGHNT and CDR2 FRNRAP. CDR3 sequence: CAPPAKKHSSGNTIYF. The CDR3 nucleotides are TGTGCACCACCCGCTAAAAAACATAGCTCTGGAAACACCATATATTTT.

This clonotype was picked up a small number of times. The rearrangement uses TRBV19 and TRBJ1-1; the D gene is possibly TRBD1 (5 bases). CDR3 length: 13 amino acids. Looked up from germline, CDR1 is LNHDA and CDR2 is SQIVND (reference sequence). V lost 7 bases to trimming and J lost 1 base, with 10 bases between them. This CDR3 reads CASMGGWNTEAFF. CDR3 sequence (DNA): TGTGCCAGTATGGGGGGGTGGAACACTGAAGCTTTCTTT.

The chain recombines TRBV12-3 or TRBV12-4 with TRBJ1-2; D is uncertain. The CDR3 is 13 amino acids. Trimming removed 1 base at V and 4 bases at J, with 7 bases between. The CDR3 nucleotides read TGTGCCAGCAGTTTAGGCAGCCTCTATGGCTACACCTTC. The encoded protein is CASSLGSLYGYTF.

The chain joins TRBV20-1 to TRBJ2-2; 7 bases are shared with TRBD1. The CDR3 contains 15 residues. J gave up 6 bases and V 3 bases, and 10 bases lay outside the gene matches. The germline V gene has CDR1 DFQATT and CDR2 SNEGSKA (reference sequence). The CDR3 nucleotides read TGCAGTGCTAGGACTCCGGGACAGAAGGCCGGGGAGCTGTTTTTT. It is translated as CSARTPGQKAGELFF.

This clonotype was recorded many times. The chain links TRBV7-2 to TRBJ2-4; no clear D. The ends were cut back, 5 bases at V and 0 bases at J, with 17 bases in the middle. Germline V CDR1 and CDR2: SGHTA, FQGNSA. The CDR3 sequence is 17 residues long. CDR3 region: CASSLRQSGVAKNIQYF. CDR3 bases: TGTGCCAGCAGCCTACGGCAGTCGGGTGTAGCCAAAAACATTCAGTACTTC.

The J gene is TRBJ2-7, the V gene TRBV14; 11 bases line up with TRBD1. Germline loops: CDR1 SGHDN, CDR2 FVKESK. The ends lost 4 bases at V and 4 bases at J; junction bases unmatched: 9. This CDR3 contains 16 residues. This chain's CDR3 is CASSRTVRDRGYEQYF. In DNA, the CDR3 is TGTGCCAGCAGCCGTACGGTCCGGGACAGGGGGTACGAGCAGTACTTC.

The chain couples TRBV6-2 or TRBV6-3 to TRBJ1-3, with D maybe TRBD1 (6 bases). Trimming pared 3 bases from V and 2 bases from J, leaving 23 bases between. This CDR3 spans 19 amino acids. The germline gives CDR1 MNHEY, CDR2 SVGEGT. The CDR3 DNA reads TGTGCCAGCAGTTATGCGCTCGCAGGGGCCGTCGGGCCTGGAAACACCATATATTTT. Translation: CASSYALAGAVGPGNTIYF.

This clonotype has just a few counts. V is TRBV6-2 or TRBV6-3 and J is TRBJ2-3; 10 positions match TRBD2. Germline CDR1 and CDR2: MNHEY and SVGEGT. V lost 6 bases and J lost 2; bases outside the gene matches: 5. This CDR3 contains 15 residues. CDR3 protein: CASSRTSGYTDTQYF. DNA of the CDR3: TGTGCCAGCAGCAGGACTAGCGGTTACACAGATACGCAGTATTTT.

In its sample, this clonotype was seen a few times. J is TRBJ2-7 and V is TRBV20-1; TRBD1 is a possible D gene (5 bases). This CDR3 spans 12 amino acids. V was cut by 3 bases and J by 3 bases, with 9 bases left in between. Germline CDR1 reads DFQATT; CDR2 reads SNEGSKA (reference sequence). DNA of the CDR3: TGCAGTGCTAGTCAGGGAAACTACGAGCAGTACGTC. Translation: CSASQGNYEQYV.

The rearrangement links TRBV4-1 to TRBJ1-1; D is uncertain. Germline V gene sequence: CDR1 MGHRA, CDR2 YSYEKL. The CDR3 extends over 14 amino acids. Trimming shortened V by 4 bases and J by 11 bases, and 20 bases separated the two germline ends. The CDR3 sequence: CASSRGASGEEAFF. The CDR3 region has the DNA TGCGCCAGCAGCCGAGGCGCGAGTGGGGAGGAGGCTTTCTTT.

This clonotype came up a few times. The rearrangement links TRBV6-5 to TRBJ2-1, with D possibly TRBD2 on 6 matching bases. V was shortened by 6 bases and J by 2 bases, with 14 bases between the two germline ends. The CDR3 spans 15 residues. In germline, CDR1 is MNHEY, CDR2 SVGAGI. CDR3 in DNA: TGTGCCAGCAGCCGAGGACTATCAGCCTACAATGAGCAGTTCTTC. Amino acid sequence: CASSRGLSAYNEQFF.

J is TRBJ1-1 and V is TRBV5-1, with a tentative D call TRBD1 (6 bases). The V end lost 0 bases, the J end lost 3 bases, and 15 bases lay between the germline ends. This CDR3 region has 16 residues. Germline loops: CDR1 SGHRS, CDR2 YFSETQ. The CDR3: CASSLAPRGQYTEAFF. The CDR3 region has the DNA TGCGCCAGCAGCTTGGCCCCACGCGGACAGTACACTGAAGCTTTCTTT.

The chain employs TRBV7-8 and TRBJ2-7, with D tentatively TRBD1 (5 bases). The germline V gene has CDR1 SGHVS and CDR2 FQNEAQ. This CDR3 spans 13 amino acids. V gave up 5 bases and J gave up 3 bases, with 11 bases separating them. The CDR3 coding sequence is TGTGCCAGCAGCACGGACACGATCTACGAGCAGTACTTC. This encodes CASSTDTIYEQYF.

The chain employs TRBV29-1 and TRBJ1-5; D is uncertain. CDR3 length: 13 amino acids. V dropped 2 bases and J dropped 8 bases, with 13 bases sitting between them. Germline V gene lookup returns CDR1 SQVTM and CDR2 ANQGSEA. In DNA form, the CDR3 reads TGCAGCGTTGAAATAACTCCGCTGAAGCCCCAGCATTTT. Its protein product is CSVEITPLKPQHF.

This clonotype appeared a few times. The chain carries TRBV5-1 and TRBJ2-2, with TRBD1 matching over 9 bases. Germline V CDR1 and CDR2: SGHRS, YFSETQ. The V and J ends lost 7 bases and 5 bases, in that order; junction bases with no gene match: 9. This CDR3 has 15 residues. The CDR3 region is CASAMGTGSTGELFF. The CDR3 DNA reads as TGCGCCAGCGCTATGGGGACAGGGTCAACCGGGGAGCTGTTTTTT.

V and J are TRBV7-3 and TRBJ2-1; TRBD2 matches at 10 bases. The CDR3 has 15 residues. Trimming removed 5 bases from V and 4 bases from J; junction bases left unmatched: 5. Germline V CDR1 and CDR2: SGHTA, FQGTGA. The CDR3 coding sequence is TGTGCCAGCAGCGCTTCTAGCGGGGGTTACAATGAGCAGTTCTTC. This translates into CASSASSGGYNEQFF.

This clonotype showed up just a few times. This chain links TRBV7-2 with TRBJ2-4; 7 bases match TRBD2. Trimming removed 5 bases from V and 0 bases from J; junction bases left unmatched: 7. Germline V gives CDR1 SGHTA, CDR2 FQGNSA. This CDR3 has 16 amino acids. CDR3 nucleotides: TGTGCCAGCAGCCAGCGGCCTAGCGGAGCCAAAAACATTCAGTACTTC. It translates to CASSQRPSGAKNIQYF.